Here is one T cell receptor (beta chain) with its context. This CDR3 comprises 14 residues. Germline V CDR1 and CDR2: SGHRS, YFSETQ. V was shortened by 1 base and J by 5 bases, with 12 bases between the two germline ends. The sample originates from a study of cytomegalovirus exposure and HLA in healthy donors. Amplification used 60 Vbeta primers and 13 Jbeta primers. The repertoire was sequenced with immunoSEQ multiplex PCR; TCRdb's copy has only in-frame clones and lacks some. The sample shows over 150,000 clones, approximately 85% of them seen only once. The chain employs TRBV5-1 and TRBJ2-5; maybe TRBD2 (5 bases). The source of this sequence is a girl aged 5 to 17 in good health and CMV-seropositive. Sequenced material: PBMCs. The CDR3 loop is CASSLTGSGETQYF. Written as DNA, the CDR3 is TGCGCCAGCAGCTTGACGGGGTCTGGGGAGACCCAGTACTTC. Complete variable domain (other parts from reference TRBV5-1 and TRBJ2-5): KAGVTQTPRYLIKTRGQQVTLSCSPISGHRSVSWYQQTPGQGLQFLFEYFSETQRNKGNFPGRFSGRQFSNSRSEMNVSTLELGDSALYLCASSLTGSGETQYFGPGTRLLVL.